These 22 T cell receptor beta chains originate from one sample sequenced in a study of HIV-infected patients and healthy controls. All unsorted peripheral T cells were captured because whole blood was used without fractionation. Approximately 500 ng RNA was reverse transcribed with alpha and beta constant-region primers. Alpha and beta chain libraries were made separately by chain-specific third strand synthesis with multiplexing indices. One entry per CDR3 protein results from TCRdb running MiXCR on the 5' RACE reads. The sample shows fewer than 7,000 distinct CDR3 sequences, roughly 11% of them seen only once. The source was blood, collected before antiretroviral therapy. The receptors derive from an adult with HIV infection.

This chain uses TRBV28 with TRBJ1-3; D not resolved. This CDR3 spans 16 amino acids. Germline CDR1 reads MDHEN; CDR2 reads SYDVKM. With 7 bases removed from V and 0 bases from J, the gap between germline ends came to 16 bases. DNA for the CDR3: TGTGCCAGCATTCCCCTCGGTTCTGCCTCTGGAAACACCATATATTTT. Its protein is CASIPLGSASGNTIYF.

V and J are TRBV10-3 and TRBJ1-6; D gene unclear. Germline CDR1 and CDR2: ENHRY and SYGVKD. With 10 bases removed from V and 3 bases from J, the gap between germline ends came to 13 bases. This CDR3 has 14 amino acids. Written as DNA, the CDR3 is TGTGCCACCGTGGGAGAGGTCTATAATTCACCCCTCCACTTT. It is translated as CATVGEVYNSPLHF.

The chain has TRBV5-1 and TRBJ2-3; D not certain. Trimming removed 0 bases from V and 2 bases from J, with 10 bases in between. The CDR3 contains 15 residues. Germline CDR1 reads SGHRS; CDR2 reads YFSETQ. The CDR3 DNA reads TGCGCCAGCAGCTTGGGGGTACTGCCCACAGATACGCAGTATTTT. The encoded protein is CASSLGVLPTDTQYF.

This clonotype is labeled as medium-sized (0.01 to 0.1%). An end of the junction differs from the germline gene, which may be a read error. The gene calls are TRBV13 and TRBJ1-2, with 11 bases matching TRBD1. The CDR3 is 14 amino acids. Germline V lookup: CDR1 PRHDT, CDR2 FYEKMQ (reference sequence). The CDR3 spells CASSLGTGGYGYTF. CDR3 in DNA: TGTGCCAGCAGCCTAGGGACAGGGGGCTATGGCTACACCTTC.

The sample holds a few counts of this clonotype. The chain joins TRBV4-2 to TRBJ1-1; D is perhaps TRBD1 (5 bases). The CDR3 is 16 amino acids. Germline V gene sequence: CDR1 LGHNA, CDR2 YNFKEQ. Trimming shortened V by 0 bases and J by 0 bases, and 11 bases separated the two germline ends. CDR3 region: CASSQDDTGMNTEAFF. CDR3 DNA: TGTGCCAGCAGCCAAGACGATACAGGAATGAACACTGAAGCTTTCTTT.

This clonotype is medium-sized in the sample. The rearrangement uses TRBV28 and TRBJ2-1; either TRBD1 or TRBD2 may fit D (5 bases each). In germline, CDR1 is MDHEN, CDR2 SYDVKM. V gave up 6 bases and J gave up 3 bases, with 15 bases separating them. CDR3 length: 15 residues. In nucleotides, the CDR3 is TGTGCCAGCAGCCCGTCCGGGACCTTCTACAATGAGCAGTTCTTC. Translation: CASSPSGTFYNEQFF.

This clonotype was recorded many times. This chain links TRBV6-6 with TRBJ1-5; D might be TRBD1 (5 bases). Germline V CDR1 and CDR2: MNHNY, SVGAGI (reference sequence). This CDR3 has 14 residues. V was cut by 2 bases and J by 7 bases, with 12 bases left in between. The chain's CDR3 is CASSYGGTGQPQHF. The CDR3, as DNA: TGTGCCAGCAGTTACGGAGGGACGGGGCAGCCCCAGCATTTT.

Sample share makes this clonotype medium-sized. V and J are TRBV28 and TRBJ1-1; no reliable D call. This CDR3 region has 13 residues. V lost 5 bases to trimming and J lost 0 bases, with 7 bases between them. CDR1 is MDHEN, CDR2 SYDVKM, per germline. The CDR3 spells CASSGYLNTEAFF. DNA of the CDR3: TGTGCCAGCAGTGGTTACTTGAACACTGAAGCTTTCTTT.

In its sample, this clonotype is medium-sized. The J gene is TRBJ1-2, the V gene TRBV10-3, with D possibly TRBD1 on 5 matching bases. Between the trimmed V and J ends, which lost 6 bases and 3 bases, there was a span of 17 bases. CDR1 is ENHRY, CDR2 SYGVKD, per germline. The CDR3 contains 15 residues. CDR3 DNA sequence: TGTGCCATCAGGCCGGGACCCCCGAACGACTATGGCTACACCTTC. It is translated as CAIRPGPPNDYGYTF.

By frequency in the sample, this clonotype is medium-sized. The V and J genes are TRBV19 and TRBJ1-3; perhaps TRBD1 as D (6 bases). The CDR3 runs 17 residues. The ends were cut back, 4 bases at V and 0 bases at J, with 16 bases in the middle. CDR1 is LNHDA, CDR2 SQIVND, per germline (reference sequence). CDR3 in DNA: TGTGCCAGTAGTACCTTGGAGGGGACAAGCTCTGGAAACACCATATATTTT. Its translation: CASSTLEGTSSGNTIYF.

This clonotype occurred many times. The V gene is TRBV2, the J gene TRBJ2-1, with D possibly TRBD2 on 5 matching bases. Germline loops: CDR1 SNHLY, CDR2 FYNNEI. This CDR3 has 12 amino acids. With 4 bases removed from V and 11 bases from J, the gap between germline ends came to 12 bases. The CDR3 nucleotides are TGTGCCAGCAGTGTTGGCTCGGGGAAGCAGTTCTTC. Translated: CASSVGSGKQFF.

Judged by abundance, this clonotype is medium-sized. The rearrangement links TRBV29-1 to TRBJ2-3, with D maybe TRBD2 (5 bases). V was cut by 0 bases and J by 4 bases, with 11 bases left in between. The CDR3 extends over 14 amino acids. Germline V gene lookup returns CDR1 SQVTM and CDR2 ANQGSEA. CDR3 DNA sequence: TGCAGCGTTGAAGATCGAGGGATACCAGATACGCAGTATTTT. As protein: CSVEDRGIPDTQYF.

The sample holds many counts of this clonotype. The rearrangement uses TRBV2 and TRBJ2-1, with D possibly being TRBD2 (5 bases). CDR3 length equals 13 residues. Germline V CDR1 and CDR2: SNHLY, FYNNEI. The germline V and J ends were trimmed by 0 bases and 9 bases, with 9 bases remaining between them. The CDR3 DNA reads TGTGCCAGCAGTGAAGCGCGGGCGGCTGAGCAGTTCTTC. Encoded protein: CASSEARAAEQFF.

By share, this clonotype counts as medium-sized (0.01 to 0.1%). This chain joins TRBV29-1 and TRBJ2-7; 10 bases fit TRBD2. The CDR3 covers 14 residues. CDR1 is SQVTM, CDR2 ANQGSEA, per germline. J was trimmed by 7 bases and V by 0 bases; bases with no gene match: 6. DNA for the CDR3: TGCAGCGTTGAAGAAACTAGCGGGACGGGAGAGCAGTACTTC. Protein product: CSVEETSGTGEQYF.

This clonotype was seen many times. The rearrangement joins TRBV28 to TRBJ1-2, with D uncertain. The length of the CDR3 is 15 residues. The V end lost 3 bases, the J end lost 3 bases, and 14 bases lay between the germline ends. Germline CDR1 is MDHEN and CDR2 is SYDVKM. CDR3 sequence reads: CASSFPRVRDYGYTF. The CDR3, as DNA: TGTGCCAGCAGTTTTCCCCGTGTGAGAGACTATGGCTACACCTTC.

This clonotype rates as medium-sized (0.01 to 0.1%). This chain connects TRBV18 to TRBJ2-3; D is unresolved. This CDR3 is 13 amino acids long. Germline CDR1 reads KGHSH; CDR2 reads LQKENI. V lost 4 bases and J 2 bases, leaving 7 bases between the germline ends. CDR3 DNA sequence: TGTGCCAGCTCACTCCCAGTCACAGATACGCAGTATTTT. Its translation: CASSLPVTDTQYF.

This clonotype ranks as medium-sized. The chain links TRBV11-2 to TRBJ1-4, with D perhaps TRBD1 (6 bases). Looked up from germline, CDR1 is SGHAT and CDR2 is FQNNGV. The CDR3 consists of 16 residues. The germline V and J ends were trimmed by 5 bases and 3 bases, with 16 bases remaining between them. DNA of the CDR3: TGTGCCAGCAGCCTATCCTCAGGGGAGGCTAATGAAAAACTGTTTTTT. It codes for CASSLSSGEANEKLFF.

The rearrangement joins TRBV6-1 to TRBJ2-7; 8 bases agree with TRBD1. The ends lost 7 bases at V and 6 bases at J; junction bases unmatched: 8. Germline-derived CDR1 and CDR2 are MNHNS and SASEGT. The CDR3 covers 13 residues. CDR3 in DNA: TGTGCCAGCATCCTGGACAGGGTAGGCGAGCAGTACTTC. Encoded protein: CASILDRVGEQYF.

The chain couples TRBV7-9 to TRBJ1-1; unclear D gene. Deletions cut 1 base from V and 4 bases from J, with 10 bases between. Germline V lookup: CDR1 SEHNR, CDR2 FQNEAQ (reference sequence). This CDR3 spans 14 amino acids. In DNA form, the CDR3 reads TGTGCCAGCAGCTTAGTGGAGGGTGTCACTGAAGCTTTCTTT. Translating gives CASSLVEGVTEAFF.

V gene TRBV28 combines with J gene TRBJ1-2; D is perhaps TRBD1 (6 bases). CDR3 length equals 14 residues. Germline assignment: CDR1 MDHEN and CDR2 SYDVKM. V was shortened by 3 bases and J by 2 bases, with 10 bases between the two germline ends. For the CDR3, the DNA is TGTGCCAGCAGTTTTCCACAGGGAAACTATGGCTACACCTTC. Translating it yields CASSFPQGNYGYTF.

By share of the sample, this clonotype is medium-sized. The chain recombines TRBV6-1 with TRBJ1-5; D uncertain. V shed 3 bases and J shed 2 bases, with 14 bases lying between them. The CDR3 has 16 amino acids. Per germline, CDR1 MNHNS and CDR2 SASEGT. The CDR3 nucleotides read TGTGCCAGCAGTGATAAGGGCCTTCGGGGCAATCAGCCCCAGCATTTT. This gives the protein CASSDKGLRGNQPQHF.

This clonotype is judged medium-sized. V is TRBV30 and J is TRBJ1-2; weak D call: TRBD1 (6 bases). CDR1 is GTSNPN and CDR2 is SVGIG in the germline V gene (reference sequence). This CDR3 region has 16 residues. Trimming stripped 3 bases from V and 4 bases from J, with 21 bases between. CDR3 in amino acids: CAWRDTYNQGIYGYTF. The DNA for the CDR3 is TGTGCCTGGAGGGATACTTACAATCAGGGGATCTATGGCTACACCTTC.